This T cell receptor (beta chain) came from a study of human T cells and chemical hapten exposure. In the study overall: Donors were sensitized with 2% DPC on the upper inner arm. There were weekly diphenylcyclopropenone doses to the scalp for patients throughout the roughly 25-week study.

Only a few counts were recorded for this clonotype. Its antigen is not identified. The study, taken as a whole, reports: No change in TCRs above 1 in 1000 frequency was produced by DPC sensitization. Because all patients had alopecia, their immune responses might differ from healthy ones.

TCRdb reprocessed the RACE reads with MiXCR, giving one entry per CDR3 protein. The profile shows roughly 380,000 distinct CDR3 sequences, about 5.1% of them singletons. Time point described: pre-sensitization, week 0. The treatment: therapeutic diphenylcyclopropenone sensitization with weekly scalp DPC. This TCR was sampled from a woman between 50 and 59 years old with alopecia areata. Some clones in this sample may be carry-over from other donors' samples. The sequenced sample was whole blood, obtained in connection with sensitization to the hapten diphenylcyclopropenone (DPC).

The CDR3 DNA reads as TGTGCCAGCAGTAAACTAGCGGGAGGTACAGATACGCAGTATTTT. It encodes CASSKLAGGTDTQYF. The rearrangement links TRBV27 to TRBJ2-3; 12 bases are shared with TRBD2. Germline V gene data show CDR1 as MNHEY and CDR2 as SMNVEV (reference sequence). The trim removed 5 bases at V and 3 bases at J, leaving 3 bases unmatched. The CDR3 runs to 15 residues.